This entry features one T cell receptor (beta chain) sequence. The record originates from a study of blood T cell repertoires in COVID-19. On the study more broadly: The study drew acute and convalescent COVID-19 samples from the United States, Italy and Spain. Sample material is recorded as cDNA or gDNA derived from T cells, B-cell-depleted T cells, or PBMCs.

Study processing details: Quantification of nucleated cells was approximated via reference gene primer amplification. Only in-frame clones appear in the TCRdb table, and some are missing; sequencing was by immunoSEQ multiplex PCR. V, J and clone size derive from that table, while D and trimming were established from the DNA sequence. The sample has roughly 65,000 clones, 90% seen once; the top ten hold 0.95% to 1.5%. Germline CDR1 LGHDT, CDR2 YNNKEL (reference sequence). Trimming took 1 base from V and 16 from J, leaving 16 bases between them. The CDR3 covers 13 residues. The TCR was taken from a man in his 60s with acute or convalescent COVID-19. Sample: peripheral blood. The chain has TRBV3-1 (or the pseudogene TRBV3-2) and TRBJ1-4, with TRBD1 as a possible D gene (5 bases). CDR3 loop: CASSQGPGSAKFF. Here the CDR3 DNA reads TGTGCCAGCAGCCAAGGTCCAGGGTCGGCTAAGTTTTTT.